Listed below are T cell receptor beta chains from one sample, sequenced in a study of blood T cell repertoires in COVID-19. Profiling relied on immunoSEQ multiplex PCR, and the TCRdb table lists in-frame clones only, not all of them. The sample gives fewer than 200,000 clones, just under 95% of which show up once; about 5% is in the top ten. The specimen was peripheral blood. All receptors derive from a woman aged 45-65 years with acute or convalescent COVID-19. Both conserved end residues are part of each CDR3. D genes are given only for firm matches. The size of a clone is reported for some rows only, either as once, few or many, or as a class for expanded clones.

J,size,length,D,V,CDR3,DNA
TRBJ2-3,-,14,TRBD2,TRBV2,CASKASGGPDTQYF,TGTGCCAGCAAGGCGAGCGGGGGCCCAGATACGCAGTATTTT
TRBJ1-1,once,14,-,TRBV6-2/TRBV6-3,CASSYSKQNTEAFF,TGTGCCAGCAGTTACTCGAAGCAGAACACTGAAGCTTTCTTT
TRBJ1-2,few,18,TRBD1,TRBV5-6,CASSRPNSARGQNYGYTF,TGTGCCAGCAGCCGCCCAAATAGTGCCAGGGGGCAGAACTATGGCTACACCTTC
TRBJ1-3,-,15,-,TRBV2,CASSENPGIGNTIYF,TGTGCCAGCAGTGAAAACCCCGGTATCGGGAACACCATATATTTT
TRBJ1-6,-,14,TRBD1,TRBV5-8,CASSLGTGISPLHF,TGTGCCAGCAGCTTGGGGACAGGGATCTCACCCCTCCACTTT
TRBJ1-1,-,13,-,TRBV9,CASSVDGGTEAFF,TGTGCCAGCAGCGTAGACGGGGGAACTGAAGCTTTCTTT
TRBJ1-5,once,13,-,TRBV6-5,CASSHRFNQPQHF,TGTGCCAGCAGTCACAGATTCAATCAGCCCCAGCATTTT
TRBJ2-1,-,17,-,TRBV25-1,CASSVTVGFLSYNEQFF,TGTGCCAGCAGTGTAACGGTCGGGTTCCTCTCCTACAATGAGCAGTTCTTC
TRBJ1-1,-,16,-,TRBV5-5,CASSPRSQGRGTEAFF,TGTGCCAGCAGCCCGAGGAGTCAGGGGAGAGGCACTGAAGCTTTCTTT
TRBJ2-7,-,13,-,TRBV7-2,CASSPLSRREKYF,TGTGCCAGCAGCCCACTGAGTAGGAGGGAGAAGTACTTC
TRBJ1-6,-,15,TRBD1,TRBV6-5,CASSYSTGVNSPLHF,TGTGCCAGCAGTTACTCGACAGGGGTAAATTCACCCCTCCACTTT
TRBJ2-1,-,16,TRBD1,TRBV4-1,CASSQDWGQTVNEQFF,TGCGCCAGCAGCCAAGATTGGGGACAGACAGTGAATGAGCAGTTCTTC
TRBJ2-5,-,15,TRBD2,TRBV28,CASSFRAGLQETQYF,TGTGCCAGCAGTTTCAGAGCGGGACTGCAAGAGACCCAGTACTTC
TRBJ1-2,-,13,-,TRBV6-1,CASSEARARGYTF,TGTGCCAGCAGTGAGGCCAGGGCTCGAGGCTACACCTTC
TRBJ1-4,-,19,-,TRBV18,CASSPPRCRVLGAGEKLFF,TGTGCCAGCTCACCACCGAGGTGCAGGGTACTTGGGGCGGGAGAAAAACTGTTTTTT
TRBJ2-7,-,14,-,TRBV2,CASSASGDSYEQYF,TGTGCCAGCAGTGCCTCAGGGGATTCCTACGAGCAGTACTTC
TRBJ1-5,-,14,-,TRBV9,CASSDTGGNQPQHF,TGTGCCAGCAGCGACACGGGAGGAAATCAGCCCCAGCATTTT
TRBJ2-3,-,16,TRBD1,TRBV29-1,CSVVFLDRGSTDTQYF,TGCAGCGTTGTTTTTCTAGACAGGGGAAGCACAGATACGCAGTATTTT
TRBJ2-5,once,15,TRBD1,TRBV5-6,CASSWARDRWETQYF,TGTGCCAGCAGCTGGGCCCGGGACAGGTGGGAGACCCAGTACTTC
TRBJ2-5,-,16,-,TRBV21-1,CASTTGTSGSTETQYF,TGTGCCAGTACTACCGGGACTAGCGGGAGCACGGAGACCCAGTACTTC
TRBJ2-3,-,16,TRBD1,TRBV4-1,CASSQEGQGITDTQYF,TGCGCCAGCAGCCAAGAGGGACAGGGGATTACAGATACGCAGTATTTT
TRBJ1-2,once,14,-,TRBV5-1,CASSLVRGIYGYTF,TGCGCCAGCAGCTTGGTTAGGGGAATCTATGGCTACACCTTC
TRBJ1-1,once,15,TRBD1,TRBV18,CASSPTGGNSIEAFF,TGTGCCAGCTCACCTACAGGGGGTAATTCTATTGAAGCTTTCTTT
TRBJ2-7,once,15,TRBD1,TRBV2,CASSGSGQGVDEQYF,TGTGCCAGCAGTGGATCAGGACAGGGTGTCGACGAGCAGTACTTC
TRBJ1-5,-,14,TRBD1,TRBV7-9,CASSSGGLDQPQHF,TGTGCCAGCAGCTCAGGGGGCTTAGATCAGCCCCAGCATTTT
TRBJ1-2,-,13,-,TRBV9,CASSVSDSYGYTF,TGTGCCAGCAGCGTGAGTGACAGCTATGGCTACACCTTC
TRBJ1-2,-,12,-,TRBV28,CASSPRAYGYTF,TGTGCCAGCAGTCCCCGCGCCTATGGCTACACCTTC
TRBJ1-2,-,15,-,TRBV15,CATSRDGEGGDGYTF,TGTGCCACCAGCAGAGATGGGGAGGGAGGCGATGGCTACACCTTC
TRBJ2-1,-,14,TRBD2,TRBV2,CASKLLAGVTEQFF,TGTGCCAGCAAGTTGCTAGCGGGAGTCACTGAGCAGTTCTTC
TRBJ2-5,-,13,TRBD2,TRBV2,CASTGLVTETQYF,TGTGCCAGCACTGGACTAGTGACGGAGACCCAGTACTTC
TRBJ2-7,-,18,TRBD2,TRBV7-3,CASSAPPGGAGGLYEQYF,TGTGCCAGCAGCGCCCCACCGGGTGGAGCGGGAGGCCTCTACGAGCAGTACTTC
TRBJ2-5,-,17,-,TRBV11-2,CASSLALASRYQETQYF,TGTGCCAGCAGCTTAGCCCTAGCGTCCCGGTACCAAGAGACCCAGTACTTC
TRBJ2-1,-,17,-,TRBV7-8,CASSPPVGGLVYNEQFF,TGTGCCAGCAGCCCCCCGGTAGGGGGTTTGGTCTACAATGAGCAGTTCTTC
TRBJ1-2,-,16,TRBD1,TRBV27,CASSLRQGAYFYGYTF,TGTGCCAGCAGTTTACGGCAGGGGGCCTATTTCTATGGCTACACCTTC
TRBJ2-3,-,15,-,TRBV11-2,CASSLVFRATDTQYF,TGTGCCAGCAGCTTAGTGTTCAGGGCCACAGATACGCAGTATTTT
TRBJ1-1,-,15,TRBD1,TRBV10-1,CASSRDSYGNTEAFF,TGCGCCAGCAGCCGGGACAGCTATGGGAACACTGAAGCTTTCTTT
TRBJ1-2,-,16,TRBD1,TRBV28,CASSFGTGLFNYGYTF,TGTGCCAGCAGTTTCGGGACAGGTTTATTCAACTATGGCTACACCTTC
TRBJ1-1,-,15,-,TRBV7-9,CASSGGTSGETEAFF,TGTGCCAGCAGCGGTGGGACGTCGGGAGAAACTGAAGCTTTCTTT
TRBJ1-2,-,16,TRBD1,TRBV24-1,CATSDTGTGSLYGYTF,TGTGCCACCAGTGATACCGGGACAGGGAGTCTCTATGGCTACACCTTC
TRBJ1-2,-,13,-,TRBV6-5,CASKQLTGGGYTF,TGTGCCAGCAAACAACTGACAGGTGGCGGCTACACCTTC
TRBJ2-3,-,15,TRBD2,TRBV7-3,CASSPGAGVTDTQYF,TGTGCCAGCAGCCCCGGGGCGGGGGTCACAGATACGCAGTATTTT
TRBJ1-2,once,13,-,TRBV6-2/TRBV6-3,CASSLEGNYGYTF,TGTGCCAGCAGTTTAGAGGGAAACTATGGCTACACCTTC
TRBJ1-1,-,12,-,TRBV11-2,CASSLRDSEAFF,TGTGCCAGCAGCCTACGCGACAGTGAAGCTTTCTTT
TRBJ2-5,-,15,TRBD2,TRBV5-5,CASSLAGGALETQYF,TGTGCCAGCAGCTTGGCCGGGGGGGCCTTGGAGACCCAGTACTTC
TRBJ1-1,-,13,-,TRBV30,CAWTPEGNTGAFF,TGTGCCTGGACCCCGGAGGGCAACACCGGAGCTTTCTTT
TRBJ1-2,-,15,-,TRBV3-1/TRBV3-2,CASSPRRDLAYGYTF,TGTGCCAGCAGCCCGAGGCGGGATTTGGCCTATGGCTACACCTTC
TRBJ2-1,-,17,TRBD2,TRBV9,CASSVATSGGSQDEQFF,TGTGCCAGCAGCGTAGCTACTAGCGGGGGCTCCCAGGATGAGCAGTTCTTC
TRBJ1-4,once,18,TRBD1,TRBV27,CASSLAARGITTNEKLFF,TGTGCCAGCAGTTTAGCGGCCAGGGGGATTACAACTAATGAAAAACTGTTTTTT
TRBJ2-7,-,14,-,TRBV19,CASSRFGFTTEQYF,TGTGCCAGTAGCAGATTTGGCTTCACCACCGAGCAGTACTTC
TRBJ1-2,-,14,-,TRBV19,CASSIEGSNYGYTF,TGTGCCAGTAGTATAGAGGGGAGTAACTATGGCTACACCTTC
TRBJ2-2,-,15,-,TRBV28,CASSLGRTNTGELFF,TGTGCCAGCAGTTTAGGCAGAACGAACACCGGGGAGCTGTTTTTT
TRBJ2-1,few,16,TRBD2,TRBV4-3,CASSRRLAGGPNEQFF,TGCGCCAGCAGCCGACGACTAGCGGGAGGACCCAATGAGCAGTTCTTC
TRBJ2-3,-,13,-,TRBV28,CASMSPSTDTQYF,TGTGCCAGCATGTCCCCTAGCACAGATACGCAGTATTTT
TRBJ1-5,-,13,-,TRBV2,CASKRGYDQPQHF,TGTGCCAGCAAAAGGGGATATGATCAGCCCCAGCATTTT
TRBJ1-3,-,16,-,TRBV2,CASSDGLAGSGNTIYF,TGTGCCAGCAGTGACGGCCTCGCAGGCTCTGGAAACACCATATATTTT
TRBJ2-1,-,16,TRBD1,TRBV7-7,CASSLATGTPYNEQFF,TGTGCCAGCAGCTTAGCGACAGGGACACCCTACAATGAGCAGTTCTTC
TRBJ2-7,-,13,-,TRBV30,CAWSVDSRGEQYF,TGTGCCTGGAGTGTAGATTCTCGGGGCGAGCAGTACTTC
TRBJ2-7,-,14,TRBD1,TRBV19,CASSAGTGGYEQYF,TGTGCCAGTAGTGCCGGGACAGGGGGCTACGAGCAGTACTTC